The clone carrying this T cell receptor beta chain was counted a few times. Its matching antigen is unknown. The sample is drawn from a study of T cells after yellow fever vaccination. The overall study: Researchers used SMART-Seq v4 Ultra Low Input to prepare fractions that had low cell numbers. Study-wide points: Reappearance after the booster was seen for most primary-vaccination clones, at 95% to 97% CD4 and about 90% CD8.

Universal primer sites and UMIs were introduced during 5'RACE template-switching synthesis of TCR cDNA. TCRdb recomputed calls from the 5' RACE reads with MiXCR, one row per CDR3 protein. This table holds 100,000 to 150,000 distinct CDR3 sequences, under 9% found once. Germline CDR1 SQVTM, CDR2 ANQGSEA. This CDR3 spans 14 amino acids. The V end was cut by 0 bases, the J end by 3 bases, with 12 bases between. The sequence came from a man between 18 and 35 years old who received the YFV17D yellow fever vaccine. The rearrangement uses TRBV29-1 and TRBJ2-7, with a weak D call TRBD1 (5 bases). The source was CD8+ T cells sorted from PBMCs, collected on the day of the yellow fever booster vaccination. The CDR3 here is CSVEDTSRVYEQYF. Written as DNA, the CDR3 is TGCAGCGTTGAAGATACATCCAGGGTCTACGAGCAGTACTTC.